This T cell receptor (beta chain) was observed in a study of identical twins. TCRdb independently ran MiXCR on the 5' RACE reads; one entry per CDR3 protein. The sample includes a few hundred thousand distinct CDR3 sequences, more than 13% of them seen just once. V was pared by 4 bases and J by 5 bases, with 9 bases between. The CDR3 has 12 amino acids. Germline CDR1 reads SGHRS; CDR2 reads YFSETQ. This sample was shared with a second study, whose subject was yellow fever vaccine responses in identical twins.

The chain couples TRBV5-1 to TRBJ1-1; possible D gene TRBD1, 5 bases. The source is a woman younger than 30 in good health. The sample was CD4+ T cells sorted from blood. This CDR3 is CASSPDRTEAFF. The DNA for the CDR3 is TGCGCCAGCAGCCCAGACAGAACTGAAGCTTTCTTT. The variable domain in full, completed from reference TRBV5-1 and TRBJ1-1, reads KAGVTQTPRYLIKTRGQQVTLSCSPISGHRSVSWYQQTPGQGLQFLFEYFSETQRNKGNFPGRFSGRQFSNSRSEMNVSTLELGDSALYLCASSPDRTEAFFGQGTRLTVV.